Listed here are 20 T cell receptor beta chains from one sample, sequenced in a study of blood T cells in healthy people across ages. Using a J-beta primer mix together with a sample-barcoded 5' primer, a second PCR was run for about 6 to 11 cycles. Via MiXCR, TCRdb re-called the 5' RACE reads, giving one row per CDR3 protein. This sample has about a million distinct CDR3 sequences, with just over 50% found just once. Sequences were obtained from blood. These receptors came from a woman aged 55 to 70 in good health.

The chain combines TRBV19 with TRBJ1-4; no firm D call. V shed 3 bases and J shed 0 bases, with 5 bases lying between them. Germline values: CDR1 LNHDA, CDR2 SQIVND (reference sequence). The CDR3 is made up of 14 amino acids. The CDR3 protein is CASSIGPTNEKLFF. CDR3 nucleotide sequence: TGTGCCAGTAGTATCGGGCCAACTAATGAAAAACTGTTTTTT.

In regard to this clonotype: The junction departs from germline at one end; a sequencing error may be responsible. This chain joins TRBV27 and TRBJ2-2, with D uncertain. This CDR3 comprises 15 residues. The V gene's germline CDR1 is MNHEY and CDR2 SMNVEV (reference sequence). CDR3 coding DNA: TGTACCAGCAGTTTAGGGATGGTTTTGGGCGGGGAGCTGTTTTTT. The encoded protein is CTSSLGMVLGGELFF.

This clonotype came up a few times. The rearrangement uses TRBV7-9 and TRBJ2-3; no clear D. CDR3 length: 13 amino acids. Trimming took off 5 bases at V and 7 bases at J, with 13 bases between the two ends. The V gene's germline CDR1 is SEHNR and CDR2 FQNEAQ (reference sequence). CDR3 sequence (DNA): TGTGCCAGCAGCCAACCGATTTCTCATACGCAGTATTTT. Its translation is CASSQPISHTQYF.

Only a few counts were recorded for this clonotype. The V gene is TRBV10-3, the J gene TRBJ2-7; 7 positions match TRBD1. The junction had 10 bases not matched to a gene; V was cut back by 2 bases and J by 0 bases. The CDR3 spans 17 residues. Germline V gives CDR1 ENHRY, CDR2 SYGVKD. The CDR3 loop reads CAISEATGAESSYEQYF. The CDR3 coding sequence is TGTGCCATCAGTGAGGCCACAGGGGCCGAAAGCTCCTACGAGCAGTACTTC.

The V and J genes are TRBV29-1 and TRBJ2-2; 8 bases line up with TRBD1. Per the germline V gene, CDR1 is SQVTM and CDR2 is ANQGSEA. V shed 4 bases and J 5 bases; nucleotides not matched to a gene: 6. The CDR3 is 14 amino acids. The CDR3 loop reads CSVAGQDRTGELFF. DNA of the CDR3: TGCAGCGTTGCGGGACAGGATAGAACCGGGGAGCTGTTTTTT.

This rearrangement joins TRBV7-9 to TRBJ1-2; TRBD1 is a possible D gene (6 bases). V was trimmed by 4 bases and J by 5 bases, leaving 17 bases between them. In germline, CDR1 is SEHNR, CDR2 FQNEAQ (reference sequence). This CDR3 is built from 15 residues. The CDR3 sequence: CASSSGTRQRYGYTF. CDR3 coding DNA: TGTGCCAGCAGCTCCGGGACACGGCAGCGATATGGCTACACCTTC.

This rearrangement joins TRBV12-5 to TRBJ1-2; 8 nucleotides agree with TRBD1. The CDR3 consists of 16 residues. V lost 5 bases to trimming and J lost 3 bases; unmatched junction nucleotides: 11. Germline CDR1 reads LGHNT; CDR2 reads FRNRAP. CDR3 nucleotide sequence: TGTGCTAGTGGTCTAAGGAGGGACAGGACCTACTATGGCTACACCTTC. It is translated as CASGLRRDRTYYGYTF.

The rearrangement uses TRBV6-5 and TRBJ1-6; 8 bases agree with TRBD1. CDR3 length: 14 residues. V trimming: 1 base; J trimming: 10 bases; junction bases outside the gene matches: 3. CDR1 is MNHEY and CDR2 is SVGAGI in the germline V gene. For the CDR3, the DNA is TGTGCCAGCAGTTACTTCGCAGGGGGCTCACCCCTCCACTTT. Protein sequence: CASSYFAGGSPLHF.

This sequence joins TRBV6-1 and TRBJ1-4, with D possibly TRBD1 on 5 matching bases. CDR1 is MNHNS, CDR2 SASEGT, per germline. V was pared by 3 bases and J by 8 bases, with 13 bases between. This CDR3 has 14 residues. The DNA for the CDR3 is TGTGCCAGCAGTGATGGGGGATCCGGGGAAAAACTGTTTTTT. It yields the protein CASSDGGSGEKLFF.

The rearrangement joins TRBV24-1 to TRBJ2-3; 9 bases agree with TRBD2. Trimming at V came to 3 bases and at J to 8 bases, leaving 5 bases not matched to a gene. CDR1 and CDR2 (germline): KGHDR, SFDVKD. CDR3 size: 14 residues. CDR3: CATSDAGGPVTQYF. The CDR3 DNA is TGTGCCACCAGTGATGCGGGAGGGCCAGTTACGCAGTATTTT.

The genes are TRBV7-2 and TRBJ2-1; 14 nucleotides agree with TRBD2. This CDR3 spans 19 amino acids. Germline-derived CDR1 and CDR2 are SGHTA and FQGNSA. After removal of 4 bases from V and 4 bases from J, the junction contained 12 bases not matched to a gene. The CDR3, as DNA: TGTGCCAGCAGCTCCTCCCCTCAGACTAGCGGGAGGGCATACAATGAGCAGTTCTTC. Protein: CASSSSPQTSGRAYNEQFF.

The V call is TRBV7-2, the J call TRBJ1-6; 7 nucleotides agree with TRBD1. Germline CDR1 SGHTA, CDR2 FQGNSA. Trimming removed 5 bases from V and 5 bases from J; junction bases left unmatched: 3. The CDR3 consists of 14 residues. In DNA form, the CDR3 reads TGTGCCAGCAGCGGGGGGACAGATAATTCACCCCTCCACTTT. Translating gives CASSGGTDNSPLHF. The variable domain in full, completed from reference TRBV7-2 and TRBJ1-6, reads GAGVSQSPSNKVTEKGKDVELRCDPISGHTALYWYRQSLGQGLEFLIYFQGNSAPDKSGLPSDRFSAERTGGSVSTLTIQRTQQEDSAVYLCASSGGTDNSPLHFGNGTRLTVT.

This clonotype showed up just a few times. The rearrangement links TRBV4-3 to TRBJ2-4; the match to TRBD2 covers 10 bases. V trimming: 5 bases; J trimming: 0 bases; junction bases outside the gene matches: 7. The CDR3 has 17 amino acids. Germline-derived CDR1 and CDR2 are LGHNA and YSLEER. The CDR3 sequence: CASSVLAGALAKNIQYF. The CDR3 bases are TGCGCCAGCAGCGTGCTAGCGGGGGCTCTAGCCAAAAACATTCAGTACTTC.

CDR3 nucleotide sequence: TGTGCCAGCAACCAAATTTTGTCACTGAGGGCCTACGAGCAGTACTTC. Its protein is CASNQILSLRAYEQYF. This rearrangement joins TRBV6-5 to TRBJ2-7; TRBD2 is a possible D gene (5 bases). The CDR3 sequence is 16 residues long. Germline V gene lookup returns CDR1 MNHEY and CDR2 SVGAGI. V dropped 7 bases and J dropped 2 bases, with 21 bases sitting between them.

The J gene is TRBJ2-1, the V gene TRBV12-3 or TRBV12-4; 10 bases line up with TRBD2. The J segment lost 0 bases and the V segment lost 5 bases, leaving 7 bases of the junction unmatched. This CDR3 region has 17 residues. This CDR3 is CASSPGGLASSYNEQFF. CDR3 DNA sequence: TGTGCCAGCAGTCCGGGGGGACTAGCGAGCTCCTACAATGAGCAGTTCTTC.

This clonotype has at least ten counts. The gene calls are TRBV4-3 and TRBJ2-5; 9 positions agree with TRBD2. The CDR3 covers 16 residues. In germline, CDR1 is LGHNA, CDR2 YSLEER. J gave up 5 bases and V 1 base, and 8 bases lay outside the gene matches. The CDR3 coding sequence is TGCGCCAGCAGCCAAGGGTTGGCTAGCGGGATGGAGACCCAGTACTTC. Translated: CASSQGLASGMETQYF.

Details on this clonotype: One end of the junction varies from germline; a read error may be responsible. The chain employs TRBV10-3 and TRBJ1-4, with unresolved D. Germline V gene sequence: CDR1 ENHRY, CDR2 SYGVKD. CDR3 length: 13 residues. DNA of the CDR3: TGTGCCATCGGTGAGACAACTAATGAAAAACTGTTTTTT. Residues: CAIGETTNEKLFF.

V usage is TRBV11-2 and J usage is TRBJ2-5; D might be TRBD2 (6 bases). The CDR3 sequence is 17 residues long. Germline V gene data show CDR1 as SGHAT and CDR2 as FQNNGV. V lost 1 base, J lost 2 bases, and 17 bases lay in between. The CDR3 DNA follows: TGTGCCAGCAGCTTAGCCTCGGGACTGAACCCGCAAGAGACCCAGTACTTC. This gives the protein CASSLASGLNPQETQYF. The whole variable domain, remainder taken from reference TRBV11-2 and TRBJ2-5, is EAGVAQSPRYKIIEKRQSVAFWCNPISGHATLYWYQQILGQGPKLLIQFQNNGVVDDSQLPKDRFSAERLKGVDSTLKIQPAKLEDSAVYLCASSLASGLNPQETQYFGPGTRLLVL.

Many counts were recorded for this clonotype. The chain is built from TRBV29-1 and TRBJ2-5; D possibly corresponds to TRBD1 (6 bases). Germline assignment: CDR1 SQVTM and CDR2 ANQGSEA. Trimming cost V 2 bases and J 0 bases, with 7 bases left between them. The CDR3 contains 13 residues. Written as DNA, the CDR3 is TGCAGCGTTGAAAGGGGGAACCAAGAGACCCAGTACTTC. Protein: CSVERGNQETQYF.

The CDR3 DNA reads as TGCGCCAGCAGCTTGGGGGGCGGGTCTCCGGAGACCCAGTACTTC. Its protein is CASSLGGGSPETQYF. The V gene is TRBV5-1, the J gene TRBJ2-5; D possibly uses TRBD1 or TRBD2 (5 bases each). This CDR3 comprises 15 residues. The ends were cut back, 0 bases at V and 5 bases at J, with 14 bases in the middle. The germline V gene encodes CDR1 SGHRS and CDR2 YFSETQ. The whole variable domain, remainder taken from reference TRBV5-1 and TRBJ2-5, is KAGVTQTPRYLIKTRGQQVTLSCSPISGHRSVSWYQQTPGQGLQFLFEYFSETQRNKGNFPGRFSGRQFSNSRSEMNVSTLELGDSALYLCASSLGGGSPETQYFGPGTRLLVL.